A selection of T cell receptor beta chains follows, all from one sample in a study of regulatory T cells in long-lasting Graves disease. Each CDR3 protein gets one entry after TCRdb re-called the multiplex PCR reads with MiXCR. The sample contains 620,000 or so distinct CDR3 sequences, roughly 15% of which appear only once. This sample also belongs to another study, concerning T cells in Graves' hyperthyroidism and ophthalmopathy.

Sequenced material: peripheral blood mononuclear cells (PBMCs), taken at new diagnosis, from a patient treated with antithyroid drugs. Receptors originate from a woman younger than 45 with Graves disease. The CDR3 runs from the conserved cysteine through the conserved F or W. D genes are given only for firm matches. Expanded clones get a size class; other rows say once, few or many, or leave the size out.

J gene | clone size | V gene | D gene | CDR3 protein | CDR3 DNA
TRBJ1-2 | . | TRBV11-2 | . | CASSLVRQNYGYTF | TGTGCCAGCAGCTTAGTACGACAGAACTATGGCTACACCTTC
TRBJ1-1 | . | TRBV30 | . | CAWSVGQGAFF | TGTGCCTGGAGTGTGGGGCAGGGGGCTTTCTTT
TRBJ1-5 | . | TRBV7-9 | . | CASSLGENRVYQPQHF | TGTGCCAGCAGCTTAGGAGAAAACAGGGTATATCAGCCCCAGCATTTT
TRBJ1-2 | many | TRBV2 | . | CASTVYSNYGYTF | TGTGCCAGCACCGTCTATTCTAACTATGGCTACACCTTC
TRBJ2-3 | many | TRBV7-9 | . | CASTPGAADTDTQYF | TGTGCCAGCACCCCTGGGGCAGCGGACACAGATACGCAGTATTTT
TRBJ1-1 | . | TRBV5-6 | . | CASSLTGWDTEAFF | TGTGCCAGCAGCTTGACAGGGTGGGACACTGAAGCTTTCTTT
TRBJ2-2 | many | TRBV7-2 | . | CASRPSRDTGELFF | TGTGCCAGCAGACCGAGCCGAGACACCGGGGAGCTGTTTTTT
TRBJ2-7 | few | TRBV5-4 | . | CASSHGGFLYEQYF | TGTGCCAGCAGTCACGGGGGTTTCCTCTACGAGCAGTACTTC
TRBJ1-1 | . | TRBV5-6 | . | CASSWAGRNTEAFF | TGTGCCAGCAGCTGGGCTGGGCGTAACACTGAAGCTTTCTTT
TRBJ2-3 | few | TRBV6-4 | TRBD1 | CASSEATGRAADTQYF | TGTGCCAGCAGTGAGGCGACAGGGCGAGCAGCAGATACGCAGTATTTT
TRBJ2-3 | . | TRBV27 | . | CASSRRGRSTDTQYF | TGTGCCAGCAGTCGAAGGGGACGGAGCACAGATACGCAGTATTTT
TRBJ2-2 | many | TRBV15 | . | CATSREKGLNTGELFF | TGTGCCACCAGCAGAGAAAAGGGATTGAACACCGGGGAGCTGTTTTTT
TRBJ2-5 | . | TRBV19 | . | CASSRVREETQYF | TGTGCCAGTAGTAGGGTCCGGGAAGAGACCCAGTACTTC
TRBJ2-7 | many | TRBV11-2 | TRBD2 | CASSLRLAPIEQYF | TGTGCCAGCAGCCTAAGACTAGCGCCAATCGAGCAGTACTTC
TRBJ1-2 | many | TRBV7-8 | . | CASSNRLYGYTF | TGTGCCAGCAGCAATAGACTCTATGGCTACACCTTC
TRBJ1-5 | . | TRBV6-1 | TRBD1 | CASRPGTGGFSNQPQHF | TGTGCCAGCAGACCGGGGACAGGGGGCTTTAGCAATCAGCCCCAGCATTTT
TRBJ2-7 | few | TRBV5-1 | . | CASSRTYHEQYF | TGCGCCAGCAGCCGGACATATCACGAGCAGTACTTC
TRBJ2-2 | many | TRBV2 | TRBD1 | CASSGDRVNTGELFF | TGTGCCAGCAGTGGTGACAGGGTTAACACCGGGGAGCTGTTTTTT
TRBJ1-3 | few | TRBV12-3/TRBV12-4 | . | CASSFYFSGNTIYF | TGTGCCAGCAGTTTTTATTTCTCTGGAAACACCATATATTTT
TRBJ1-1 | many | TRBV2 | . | CASNYRAMNTEAFF | TGTGCCAGCAATTACAGGGCAATGAACACTGAAGCTTTCTTT
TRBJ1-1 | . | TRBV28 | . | CASGRYTEAFF | TGTGCCAGCGGTCGTTACACTGAAGCTTTCTTT
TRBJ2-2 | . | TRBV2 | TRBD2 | CASSSPGTSGGSNTGELFF | TGTGCCAGCAGTAGTCCCGGGACTAGTGGCGGGTCGAACACCGGGGAGCTGTTTTTT
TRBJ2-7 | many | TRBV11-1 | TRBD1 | CASSDGQGASLASEQYF | TGTGCCAGCAGCGACGGACAGGGGGCGTCTTTAGCTAGCGAGCAGTACTTC
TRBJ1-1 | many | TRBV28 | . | CASSWTGGGNTEAFF | TGTGCCAGCAGTTGGACCGGGGGCGGGAACACTGAAGCTTTCTTT
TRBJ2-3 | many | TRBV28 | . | CASSFSAGRSTDTQYF | TGTGCCAGCAGTTTTTCGGCAGGGCGAAGCACAGATACGCAGTATTTT
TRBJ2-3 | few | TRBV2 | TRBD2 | CASSEYEREEDTQYF | TGTGCCAGCAGTGAATACGAGCGGGAGGAAGATACGCAGTATTTT
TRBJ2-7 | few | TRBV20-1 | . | CSARQTARWGEQYF | TGCAGTGCTAGGCAGACGGCCCGTTGGGGCGAGCAGTACTTC
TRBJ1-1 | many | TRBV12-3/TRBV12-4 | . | CASSFGTLGTEAFF | TGTGCCAGCAGTTTTGGGACCCTAGGTACTGAAGCTTTCTTT
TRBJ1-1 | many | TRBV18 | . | CASSPWSSGDTEAFF | TGTGCCAGCTCACCCTGGAGCTCTGGGGACACTGAAGCTTTCTTT
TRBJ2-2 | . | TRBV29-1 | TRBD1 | CSVEKGTGWDTGELFF | TGCAGCGTTGAAAAGGGGACAGGGTGGGACACCGGGGAGCTGTTTTTT
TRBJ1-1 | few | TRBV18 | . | CASSSRDGTEAFF | TGTGCCAGCTCATCCCGGGACGGCACTGAAGCTTTCTTT
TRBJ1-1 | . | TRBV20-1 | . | CSARDFTEAFF | TGCAGTGCTAGAGATTTCACTGAAGCTTTCTTT
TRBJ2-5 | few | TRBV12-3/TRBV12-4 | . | CASGAAQETQYF | TGTGCCAGCGGGGCGGCACAAGAGACCCAGTACTTC
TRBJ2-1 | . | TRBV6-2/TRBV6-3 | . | CASRLADLTLNNEQFF | TGTGCCAGCAGACTGGCCGATTTGACCCTTAACAATGAGCAGTTCTTC
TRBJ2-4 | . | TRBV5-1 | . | CASSLGTVIAKNIQYF | TGCGCCAGCAGCTTGGGGACAGTAATAGCCAAAAACATTCAGTACTTC
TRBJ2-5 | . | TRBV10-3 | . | CAISRGTEYQETQYF | TGTGCCATCAGCCGGGGGACAGAGTACCAAGAGACCCAGTACTTC
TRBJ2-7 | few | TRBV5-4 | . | CASSLISPGYEQYF | TGTGCCAGCAGCCTCATCTCCCCGGGGTACGAGCAGTACTTC
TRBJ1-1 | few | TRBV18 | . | CASSPQQGNTEAFF | TGTGCCAGCTCACCACAACAGGGGAACACTGAAGCTTTCTTT
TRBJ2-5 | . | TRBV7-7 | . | CASGKKGDMKTQYF | TGTGCTAGCGGAAAAAAAGGGGACATGAAGACCCAGTACTTC
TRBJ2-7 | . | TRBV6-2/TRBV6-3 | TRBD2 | CASSYTSGSSYEQYF | TGTGCCAGCAGTTACACTAGCGGAAGCTCCTACGAGCAGTACTTC
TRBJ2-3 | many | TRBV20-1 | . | CSASYGRGYWGDTQYF | TGCAGTGCTAGTTATGGACGGGGATACTGGGGAGATACGCAGTATTTT
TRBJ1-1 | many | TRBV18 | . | CASSHAANTEAFF | TGTGCCAGCTCACACGCAGCGAACACTGAAGCTTTCTTT
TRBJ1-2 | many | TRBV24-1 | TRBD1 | CATSDSRTGGRNYGYTF | TGTGCCACCAGTGATTCACGGACAGGGGGTCGTAACTATGGCTACACCTTC
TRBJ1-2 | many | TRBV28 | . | CASSLPGYGYTF | TGTGCCAGCAGTTTGCCGGGGTATGGCTACACCTTC
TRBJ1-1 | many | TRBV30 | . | CAWSVVRLRTEAFF | TGTGCCTGGAGTGTAGTGCGTTTGCGAACTGAAGCTTTCTTT
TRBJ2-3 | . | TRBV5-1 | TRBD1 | CASSTTGASTDTQYF | TGCGCCAGCAGCACGACAGGGGCCAGCACAGATACGCAGTATTTT
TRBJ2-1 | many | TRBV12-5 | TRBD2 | CASGRESGRGYNEQFF | TGTGCTAGTGGCAGAGAAAGCGGGAGAGGCTACAATGAGCAGTTCTTC